This T cell receptor beta chain appears in the sequencing data of a study of blood T cell repertoires in COVID-19. The V gene lost 4 bases and the J gene lost 4 bases, with 11 bases spanning the gap. CDR3 size: 14 residues. CDR1 is SEHNR, CDR2 FQNEAQ, per germline (reference sequence). Study processing details: It was from reference gene primer amplification that nucleated cell counts were estimated. Profiling relied on immunoSEQ multiplex PCR, and the TCRdb table lists in-frame clones only, not all of them. Clone size and the V and J calls come from that table; the DNA yielded D and trimming. The profile covers around 260,000 clones, with 85% appearing a single time and 13% taken by the ten largest.

The specimen was peripheral blood. The chain uses TRBV7-9 and TRBJ2-1; D is unclear. This receptor was obtained from a human donor in a cohort sampled during active COVID-19. The CDR3 region is CASSSQLIYNEQFF. CDR3 coding DNA: TGTGCCAGCAGCTCGCAACTTATATACAATGAGCAGTTCTTC.